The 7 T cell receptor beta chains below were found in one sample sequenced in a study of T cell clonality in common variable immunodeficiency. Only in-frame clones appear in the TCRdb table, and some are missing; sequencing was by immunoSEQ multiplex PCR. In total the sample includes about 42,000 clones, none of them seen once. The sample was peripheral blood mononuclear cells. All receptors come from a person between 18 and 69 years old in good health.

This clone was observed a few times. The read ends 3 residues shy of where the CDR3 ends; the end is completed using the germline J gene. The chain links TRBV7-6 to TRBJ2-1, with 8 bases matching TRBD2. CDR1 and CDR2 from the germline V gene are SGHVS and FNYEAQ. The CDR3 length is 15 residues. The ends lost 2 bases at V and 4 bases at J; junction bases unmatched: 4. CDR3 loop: CASSLSSGKYNEQFF. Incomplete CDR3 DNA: TGTGCCAGCAGCTTAAGTAGCGGGAAATACAATGAG.

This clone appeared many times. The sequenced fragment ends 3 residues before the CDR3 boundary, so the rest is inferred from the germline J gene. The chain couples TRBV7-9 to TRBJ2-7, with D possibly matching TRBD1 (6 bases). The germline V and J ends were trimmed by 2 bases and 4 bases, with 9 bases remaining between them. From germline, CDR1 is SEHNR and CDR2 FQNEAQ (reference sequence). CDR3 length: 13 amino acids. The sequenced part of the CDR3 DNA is TGTGCCAGCAGCTTAACAGGGAAATACGAG. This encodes CASSLTGKYE. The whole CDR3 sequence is CASSLTGKYEQYF.

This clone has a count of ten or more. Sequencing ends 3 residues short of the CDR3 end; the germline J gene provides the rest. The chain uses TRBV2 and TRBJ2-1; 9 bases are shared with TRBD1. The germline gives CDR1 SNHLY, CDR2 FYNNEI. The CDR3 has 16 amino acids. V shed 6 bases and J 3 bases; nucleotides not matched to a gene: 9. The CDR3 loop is CASRERGQGIYNEQFF. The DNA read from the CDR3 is TGTGCCAGCAGAGAGCGGGGACAGGGAATCTACAATGAG.

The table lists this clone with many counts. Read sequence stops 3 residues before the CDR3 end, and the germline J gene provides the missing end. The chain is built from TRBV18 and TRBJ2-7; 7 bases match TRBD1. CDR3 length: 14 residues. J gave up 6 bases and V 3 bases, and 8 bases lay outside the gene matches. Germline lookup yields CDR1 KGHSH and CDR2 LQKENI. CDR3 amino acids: CASSPPGQRLEQYF. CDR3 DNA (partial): TGTGCCAGCTCACCCCCGGGACAGAGACTCGAG.

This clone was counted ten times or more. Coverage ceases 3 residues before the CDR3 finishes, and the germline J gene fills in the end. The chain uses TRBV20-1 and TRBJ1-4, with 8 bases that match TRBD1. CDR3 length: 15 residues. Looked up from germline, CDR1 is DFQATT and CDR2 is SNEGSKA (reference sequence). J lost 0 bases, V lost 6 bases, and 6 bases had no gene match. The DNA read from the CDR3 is TGCAGTGCGACGGACAGGGCGACAACTAATGAAAAA. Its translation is CSATDRATTNEK. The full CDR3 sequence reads CSATDRATTNEKLFF.

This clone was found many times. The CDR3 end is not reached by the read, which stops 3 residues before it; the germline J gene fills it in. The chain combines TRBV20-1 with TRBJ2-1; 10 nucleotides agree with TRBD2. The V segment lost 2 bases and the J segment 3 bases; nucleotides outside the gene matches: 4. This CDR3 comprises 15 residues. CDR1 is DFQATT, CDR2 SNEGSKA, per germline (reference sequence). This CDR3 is CSARQRGGFYNEQFF. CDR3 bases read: TGCAGTGCTAGACAGCGGGGGGGATTCTACAATGAG.

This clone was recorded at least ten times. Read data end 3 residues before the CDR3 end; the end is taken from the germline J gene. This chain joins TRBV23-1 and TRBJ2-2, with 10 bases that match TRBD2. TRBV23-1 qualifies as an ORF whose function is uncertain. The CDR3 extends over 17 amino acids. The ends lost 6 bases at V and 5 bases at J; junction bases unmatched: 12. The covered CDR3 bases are TGCGCCAGCAGAAAAACCCCGGGACTAGCGTTAACCGGGGAG. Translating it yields CASRKTPGLALTGE. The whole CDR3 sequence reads CASRKTPGLALTGELFF.